A selection of T cell receptor beta chains follows, all from one sample in a study of T-cell memory formation after mild COVID-19. TCRdb called the 5' RACE reads again in MiXCR, with one record for every CDR3 protein. The data contain about 340,000 distinct CDR3 sequences, roughly 21% of them singletons. The sequencing sample was made of PBMCs or a T cell subset sorted from them (not recorded which). These TCRs come from an adult woman who had mild COVID-19 (a few samples of this study predate the infection). Cell type and time point are not known. The CDR3 runs from the conserved cysteine through the conserved F or W. The order of the fields is D gene, clone size, J gene, V gene, CDR3 protein, CDR3 DNA. The D gene is left open where the match is weak. Not every row has a clone size; where given, it reads once, few, many or a size class.

d_call: -
clone_size: -
j_call: TRBJ1-1
v_call: TRBV4-3
cdr3_aa: CASSQDWWQGEAFF
cdr3_nt: TGCGCCAGCAGCCAAGATTGGTGGCAGGGCGAAGCTTTCTTT

d_call: -
clone_size: once
j_call: TRBJ1-1
v_call: TRBV12-3/TRBV12-4
cdr3_aa: CASRPQVNTEAFF
cdr3_nt: TGTGCCAGCAGGCCCCAGGTGAACACTGAAGCTTTCTTT

d_call: TRBD1
clone_size: -
j_call: TRBJ2-7
v_call: TRBV6-5
cdr3_aa: CASTGGADPYEQYF
cdr3_nt: TGTGCCAGCACAGGGGGCGCGGATCCGTACGAGCAGTACTTC

d_call: -
clone_size: few
j_call: TRBJ2-7
v_call: TRBV24-1
cdr3_aa: CATSTDGAYEQYF
cdr3_nt: TGTGCCACCAGCACGGACGGAGCGTACGAGCAGTACTTC

d_call: -
clone_size: -
j_call: TRBJ1-5
v_call: TRBV20-1
cdr3_aa: CSANTVRGNNQPQHF
cdr3_nt: TGCAGTGCTAACACAGTCAGGGGAAACAATCAGCCCCAGCATTTT

d_call: TRBD2
clone_size: many
j_call: TRBJ2-5
v_call: TRBV12-3/TRBV12-4
cdr3_aa: CASTSKLAGRGETQYF
cdr3_nt: TGTGCCAGCACCTCTAAGCTAGCGGGAAGGGGAGAGACCCAGTACTTC

d_call: TRBD2
clone_size: few
j_call: TRBJ2-3
v_call: TRBV7-8
cdr3_aa: CASSSDSGVAEDTQYF
cdr3_nt: TGTGCCAGCAGCTCCGATAGCGGGGTTGCTGAAGATACGCAGTATTTT

d_call: -
clone_size: -
j_call: TRBJ2-1
v_call: TRBV6-5
cdr3_aa: CASRVRLEPTYNEQFF
cdr3_nt: TGTGCCAGCAGGGTGCGACTAGAACCCACCTACAATGAGCAGTTCTTC

d_call: -
clone_size: few
j_call: TRBJ2-1
v_call: TRBV9
cdr3_aa: CASSVGETTYNEQFF
cdr3_nt: TGTGCCAGCAGCGTAGGAGAGACTACCTACAATGAGCAGTTCTTC

d_call: -
clone_size: few
j_call: TRBJ1-3
v_call: TRBV7-9
cdr3_aa: CASSLGGDWSGNTIYF
cdr3_nt: TGTGCCAGCAGCTTGGGGGGGGACTGGTCTGGAAACACCATATATTTT

d_call: -
clone_size: few
j_call: TRBJ2-5
v_call: TRBV7-9
cdr3_aa: CASSPLIGRSGETQYF
cdr3_nt: TGTGCCAGCAGCCCTCTTATTGGACGGAGCGGAGAGACCCAGTACTTC